These T cell receptor beta chains were read from a single sample in a study of CD8 T cells in ankylosing spondylitis. TCRdb recomputed calls from the 5' RACE reads with MiXCR, one row per CDR3 protein. This sample yields about 150,000 distinct CDR3 sequences, of which roughly 44% are seen a single time; 13% to 15% belongs to the top ten. The sequenced sample was synovial fluid, either unsorted or a sorted T cell fraction (not recorded which). These receptors were collected from a male donor with ankylosing spondylitis. Both conserved end residues are part of each CDR3. D genes are given only for firm matches. For some rows the clone size is stated as once, few or many, or as a class when expanded; others skip it.

size | D | J | V | DNA | CDR3
NA | NA | TRBJ2-3 | TRBV7-2 | TGTGCCAGCAGCATTCGGGAGTTGGGGAATACGCAGTATTTT | CASSIRELGNTQYF
NA | NA | TRBJ2-2 | TRBV7-2 | TGTGCCAGCAGCTCACCCCTAGGGCGGGAGAACACCGGGGAGCTGTTTTTT | CASSSPLGRENTGELFF
many | NA | TRBJ2-1 | TRBV20-1 | TGCAGTGCTAGAGATCTCGAGGTGGGGGACAATGAGCAGTTCTTC | CSARDLEVGDNEQFF
many | TRBD2 | TRBJ2-1 | TRBV6-1 | TGTGCCAGCAGTCCCAGCGGGGGGGGAGACTACAATGAGCAGTTCTTC | CASSPSGGGDYNEQFF
NA | NA | TRBJ2-7 | TRBV20-1 | TGCAGTGTCAGGTATGGGGAAATCGCCGAGCAGTACTTC | CSVRYGEIAEQYF
NA | NA | TRBJ2-2 | TRBV27 | TGTGCCAGCAGTTTAGTCGGGACGAACACCGGGGAGCTGTTTTTT | CASSLVGTNTGELFF
NA | NA | TRBJ1-2 | TRBV2 | TGTGCCAGCAGTGTTGGAGGGGACACCTATGGCTACACCTTC | CASSVGGDTYGYTF
NA | NA | TRBJ2-7 | TRBV15 | TGTGCCACCAGCCGCGCCGGGTTCTACGAGCAGTACTTC | CATSRAGFYEQYF
NA | NA | TRBJ1-1 | TRBV20-1 | TGCAGTGCTTGGCAGCGGCCCCGCAGCGCTTTCTTT | CSAWQRPRSAFF
NA | NA | TRBJ2-5 | TRBV7-7 | TGTGCTAGCAGCTTAGGGCAGGGAGAGGTGGAGACCCAGTACTTC | CASSLGQGEVETQYF
NA | NA | TRBJ2-7 | TRBV12-3/TRBV12-4 | TGTGCCAGCAGTTTATGGAGTATCTACGAGCAGTACTTC | CASSLWSIYEQYF
few | TRBD1 | TRBJ2-3 | TRBV2 | TGTGCCAGCAGTGGGGACAGGGGGACAGATACGCAGTATTTT | CASSGDRGTDTQYF